The clone carrying this TCR beta chain was seen a single time. Participants were aged about 18 to 89 years from roughly 26 US areas. The germline gives CDR1 MGHDK, CDR2 SYGVNS. The CDR3 extends over 12 amino acids. V lost 1 base and J lost 7, with 7 bases in between. The source of the sample is a study of blood T cell repertoires in COVID-19. Across the whole study: Sample material is recorded as cDNA or gDNA derived from T cells, B-cell-depleted T cells, or PBMCs.

Assay: immunoSEQ multiplex PCR; the TCRdb copy retains only in-frame clones and omits some. The sample holds nearly 250,000 clones; 65% to 90% are singletons and the top ten take about 9.1%. This chain joins TRBV25-1 and TRBJ1-2; TRBD1 might be the D (5 bases). The material sequenced was PBMCs or T cells enriched from blood (not recorded which). This TCR derives from a woman between 50 and 59 years old with acute COVID-19. CDR3 region: CASSESGIGYTF. CDR3 nucleotide sequence: TGTGCCAGCAGTGAATCAGGGATTGGCTACACCTTC.